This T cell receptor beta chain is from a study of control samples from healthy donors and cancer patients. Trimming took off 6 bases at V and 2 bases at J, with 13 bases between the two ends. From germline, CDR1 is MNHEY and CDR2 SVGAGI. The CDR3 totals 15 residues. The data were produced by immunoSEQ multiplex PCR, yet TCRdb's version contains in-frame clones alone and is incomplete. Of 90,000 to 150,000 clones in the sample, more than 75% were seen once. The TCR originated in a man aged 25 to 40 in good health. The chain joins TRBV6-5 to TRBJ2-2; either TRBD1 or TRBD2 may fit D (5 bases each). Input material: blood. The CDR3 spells CASSLGTHNTGELFF. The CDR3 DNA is TGTGCCAGCAGCCTTGGGACGCACAACACCGGGGAGCTGTTTTTT.